This T cell receptor beta chain was captured by sequencing in a study of cytomegalovirus exposure and HLA in healthy donors. Notes on this clone: The antigen remains undetermined.

Participants comprised healthy donors of bone marrow. The PCR employed 60 Vbeta primers together with 13 Jbeta primers. Clones were sequenced by immunoSEQ multiplex PCR, and TCRdb holds only the in-frame ones, with some missing. Here the sample spans 80,000 or so clones, less than 75% being singletons. Germline CDR1 and CDR2: SGHNT and YYREEE (reference sequence). V shed 4 bases and J shed 2 bases, with 13 bases lying between them. The CDR3 sequence is 16 residues long. Overall study results and limits: The dataset shows that most TCR sequences were rare, while some public TCRs occurred in many donors. Cytomegalovirus association was assigned to more than 150 TCR beta chains. Later work associated 16,951 TCR beta sequences with HLA alleles at 0.05 false discovery rate.

Sequencing was performed on PBMCs. This rearrangement joins TRBV5-4 to TRBJ2-6; a weak D match, TRBD2 (6 bases). The clonotype originates from a man younger than 40 in good health and CMV-seropositive. The CDR3: CASSGTGGPGANVLTF. The CDR3 DNA reads as TGTGCCAGCAGCGGGACCGGGGGTCCTGGGGCCAACGTCCTGACTTTC.